This T cell receptor (beta chain) was captured by sequencing in a study of CD8+ T cells in alopecia areata listed by TCRdb under 2018. For context, the study as a whole: The treated patients, all with moderate-to-severe alopecia areata, were enrolled in an open-label pilot trial of oral tofacitinib given at 5 to 10 mg twice daily. Tofacitinib was administered for 6 to 18 months, and 6 months of follow-up off drug were then conducted to assess delayed response and recurrence. Disease severity in treated patients was measured with the SALT score, which quantifies the percentage of affected scalp surface area. To study T cell clonal expansion in alopecia areata, the researchers applied high-throughput TCRbeta sequencing to both the C3H/HeJ mouse model and human patients. Human TCRbeta sequencing covered scalp tissue and sorted CD4+ and CD8+ peripheral blood T cells from patchy and totalis/universalis alopecia areata patients and healthy controls. Patients on tofacitinib were biopsied at baseline and after 4 and 24 weeks of treatment, and several of the patients also had a later scalp biopsy. Clonality in the scalp was compared among normal scalp (n=4), patchy alopecia areata scalp (n=8), and alopecia totalis/universalis scalp (n=8). RNA came from the PAXgene miRNA kit for fixed scalp, the miRNeasy kit for PBMCs, and the RNeasy kit for mouse skin. TCRbeta CDR3 regions were amplified by immunoSEQ multiplex PCR using 35 Vbeta forward and 13 Jbeta reverse primers. Results and caveats for the whole study, not just this receptor: TCR sequences shared between patients were less clear than in mice, possibly partly because of HLA diversity in the patient population. The treated cohort was small, with a single nonresponder, so links between baseline CD8+ expansion and response need larger studies. Tofacitinib significantly decreased scalp clonality and the number of expanded CD8+ clones among the top 100 scalp clones. During tofacitinib treatment, many expanded lesional clones stuck around in both scalp and blood, and this persistence may partly explain why relapse happens after treatment is stopped. Scalp TCR repertoire analysis is complicated because resident alphabeta T cells in normal human skin are also sequenced, whereas mouse skin is dominated by gammadelta T cells. Higher clonality and more expanded CD8+ clones were observed in lesional scalp than in normal scalp, particularly in alopecia totalis/universalis, a finding suggestive of antigenic drive.

Receptor amplification or capture employed the immunoSEQ multiplex PCR assay. RNA was extracted from all samples and reverse transcribed into cDNA, which served as template for TCR sequencing. First-strand cDNA was synthesized using SuperScript III with a 2:1 mix of oligo-dT and random hexamers. A synthetic immune receptor repertoire was used to assess amplification bias, and residual bias was removed computationally. The authors' pipeline ran thus. Raw reads were preprocessed for error removal, and CDR3 was defined according to IMGT conventions as running from the conserved cysteine to phenylalanine. Clonality was calculated as 1 minus Shannon entropy normalized by log2 of the number of productive unique TCRs. Scalp TCRbeta sequences were cross-referenced with sorted blood CD4 and CD8 repertoires so that the CD4 or CD8 identity of scalp clones could be inferred. The table comes from immuneACCESS by way of TCRdb, which keeps in-frame sequences with V and J called. Part of the clones is missing from these tables; in studies checked, under half for an unresolved V gene and the rest for unknown reasons. D and trimming come from the DNA, and the V and J calls and clone size come from that table. Within this sample are under 350,000 clones, with roughly 64% of them counted one time only. The ten largest clonotypes hold around 1.7% of the sample.

From a lookup of the germline V gene, CDR1 and CDR2 are SQVTM and ANQGSEA. The germline V and J ends show losses of 4 bases and 0 bases respectively, and no gene match explains 5 bases of the junction. From its cysteine to its phenylalanine, the CDR3 spans 15 amino acids. The retained sequence is limited to the CDR3, 45 bases, with the frame set at the first base. Turning to this clone: Its cognate antigen has yet to be identified. The input lacks base qualities; no much larger clone sits a single base away.

Read against the paper, the sample's time point label means: roughly 24 weeks on oral tofacitinib. The sample's treatment or condition label, decoded: oral pan-JAK inhibitor, 5-10 mg twice daily. Lesional scalp punch biopsies and peripheral blood were obtained from alopecia areata patients. PBMCs were isolated by density centrifugation and stained for CD3, CD4 and CD8, and CD4+ and CD8+ T cells were sorted on a FACSAria. This specimen was CD4+ T cells sorted from blood, taken at week 24, from a patient treated with tofacitinib. Recombination joined TRBV29-1 with TRBJ1-3; TRBD1 agrees with 8 junctional bases. The origin of this receptor is a human donor with alopecia areata. The CDR3 region reads CSVGGDRSSGNTIYF. The sequence in DNA is TGCAGCGTTGGGGGGGACAGGAGCTCTGGAAACACCATATATTTT.